The sample holds many counts of the clone carrying this T cell receptor (beta chain). Its matching antigen is unknown. HTBI primers from iRepertoire and Arm-PCR of CDR3 regions yielded the TCR beta libraries. Original methodology: Samples collectively showed 62 TRBV and fewer than 15 TRBJ segments. TCRdb used MiXCR to reprocess the multiplex PCR reads, holding one entry per CDR3 protein. TCRdb's processing, not the authors' own work, is the source of the V and J calls. The table has a few hundred thousand distinct CDR3 sequences, around a fifth seen once. V was trimmed by 5 bases and J by 2 bases, leaving 18 bases between them. The length of the CDR3 is 16 residues. The sample comes from a study of regulatory T cells in long-lasting Graves disease. Study as a whole: Over 5 years of antithyroid drugs plus positive TSH receptor antibodies defined persistent Graves' disease. Findings and limits, study-wide: For persistent Graves' patients, TCR diversity was lower than for newly diagnosed ones. Sharing of public clonotypes was greater in persistent patients (2,741) than in new patients (approximately 940).

Time point reported: persistent/refractory GD, antithyroid drugs over 5 years with positive TRAb. The TCR library was made from RNA extracted from PBMCs. The sequenced sample was peripheral blood mononuclear cells (PBMCs), obtained when the disease was refractory, from a patient treated with antithyroid drugs. J is TRBJ2-5 and V is TRBV12-3 or TRBV12-4, with D maybe TRBD1 (6 bases). The TCR was taken from a female donor with Graves disease. CDR3: CASSQYRVRGQETQYF. The DNA of the CDR3 is TGTGCCAGCAGTCAATACAGGGTCAGGGGACAAGAGACCCAGTACTTC.